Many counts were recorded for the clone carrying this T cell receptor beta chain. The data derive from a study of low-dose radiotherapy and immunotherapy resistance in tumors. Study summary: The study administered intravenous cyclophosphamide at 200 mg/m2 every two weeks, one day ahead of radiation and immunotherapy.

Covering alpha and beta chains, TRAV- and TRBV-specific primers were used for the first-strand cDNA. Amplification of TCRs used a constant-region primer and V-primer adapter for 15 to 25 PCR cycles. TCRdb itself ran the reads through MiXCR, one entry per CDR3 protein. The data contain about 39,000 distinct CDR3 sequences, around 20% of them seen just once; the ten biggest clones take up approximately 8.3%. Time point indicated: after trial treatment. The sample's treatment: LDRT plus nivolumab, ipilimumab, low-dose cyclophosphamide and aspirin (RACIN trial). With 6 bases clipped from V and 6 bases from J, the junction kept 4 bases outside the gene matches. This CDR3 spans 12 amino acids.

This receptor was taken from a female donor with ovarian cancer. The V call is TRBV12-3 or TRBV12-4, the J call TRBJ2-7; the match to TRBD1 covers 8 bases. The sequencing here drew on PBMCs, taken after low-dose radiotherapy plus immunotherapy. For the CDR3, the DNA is TGTGCCAGCAGCCCGACAGGGGCCGAGCAGTACTTC. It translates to CASSPTGAEQYF.